This entry lists 26 T cell receptor beta chains sequenced from one sample in a study of blood T cells in healthy people across ages. Next came a second PCR, run for about 7 to 12 cycles, which used a sample-barcoded 5' primer along with a J-beta primer mix. Each CDR3 protein is one row after TCRdb ran MiXCR on the 5' RACE reads. The sample consists of about 640,000 distinct CDR3 sequences, roughly three fifths of them appearing once. Sequencing input: blood. The source is a man between 60 and 75 years old in good health.

This chain uses TRBV27 with TRBJ2-7; D is tentatively TRBD1 or TRBD2 (5 bases each). The V and J ends lost 5 bases and 1 base respectively, with 18 bases between them. Germline V gene lookup returns CDR1 MNHEY and CDR2 SMNVEV (reference sequence). This CDR3 spans 16 amino acids. In DNA, the CDR3 is TGTGCCAGCAGTACCTCCGGGACGCGTACGTCCTACGAGCAGTACTTC. Its translation is CASSTSGTRTSYEQYF.

The CDR3 loop is CASSLFLGMGETQYF. Here the CDR3 DNA reads TGTGCCAGCAGCTTATTTTTAGGGATGGGGGAGACCCAGTACTTC. The chain employs TRBV7-2 and TRBJ2-4; no reliable D call. The J call may not be correct, given that the DNA end is closer to TRBJ2-5. The CDR3 spans 15 residues. Germline CDR1 SGHTA, CDR2 FQGNSA.

The V and J genes are TRBV29-1 and TRBJ2-5; TRBD1 matches at 12 bases. CDR1 is SQVTM and CDR2 is ANQGSEA in the germline V gene. The CDR3 totals 14 residues. Trimming cost V 6 bases and J 4 bases; bases outside gene matches: 6. The CDR3 DNA reads as TGCAGCGTGACCGGGACAGGGGGCGGAGAGACCCAGTACTTC. Its translation: CSVTGTGGGETQYF.

The chain is built from TRBV15 and TRBJ2-1; TRBD2 aligns across 10 bases. The CDR3 has 16 residues. Per germline, CDR1 LNHNV and CDR2 YYDKDF (reference sequence). V shed 1 base and J 5 bases; nucleotides not matched to a gene: 5. This CDR3 is CATSRAPSGGHNEQFF. The DNA for the CDR3 is TGTGCCACCAGCAGAGCTCCTAGCGGGGGACACAATGAGCAGTTCTTC.

The chain uses TRBV7-2 and TRBJ1-2, with 12 bases lining up with TRBD1. The length of the CDR3 is 17 residues. From germline, CDR1 is SGHTA and CDR2 FQGNSA. V was pared by 2 bases and J by 8 bases, with 12 bases of the junction left unmatched. Here the CDR3 reads CASSLMAMGQGASGYTF. The CDR3 DNA reads as TGTGCCAGCAGCTTAATGGCCATGGGACAGGGGGCTAGCGGCTACACCTTC.

CDR3 bases: TGTGCCAGCAGCCAAGGACGGACTAGCTCTAACTACGAGCAGTACTTC. Its translation: CASSQGRTSSNYEQYF. The chain employs TRBV3-1 and TRBJ2-7; TRBD2 matches 8 bases. Unmatched junction bases numbered 8, after V lost 1 base and J lost 3 bases. Germline CDR1 reads LGHDT; CDR2 reads YNNKEL (reference sequence). This CDR3 spans 16 amino acids.

V gene TRBV5-1 combines with J gene TRBJ2-5; 12 nucleotides align to TRBD2. The CDR3 length is 16 residues. Germline-derived CDR1 and CDR2 are SGHRS and YFSETQ. The ends lost 4 bases at V and 3 bases at J; junction bases unmatched: 7. The CDR3 nucleotides read TGCGCCAGCAGCCCGGGGCGACTAGCGGGGGAAGAGACCCAGTACTTC. Its protein is CASSPGRLAGEETQYF.

This clonotype has just one count. The CDR3, as DNA: TGTGCCAGCAGTTGGGGGGGGTTGGCCTACGAGCAGTACTTC. Translating it yields CASSWGGLAYEQYF. The V gene is TRBV27, the J gene TRBJ2-7; 7 nucleotides match TRBD2. V lost 4 bases, J lost 2 bases, and 5 bases stayed unmatched. The CDR3 is 14 residues long. Germline-derived CDR1 and CDR2 are MNHEY and SMNVEV (reference sequence).

CDR3 bases: TGTGCCAGCAGGGAAGAGGGGGGCACGGGCGAGCAGTACTTC. It yields the protein CASREEGGTGEQYF. The V gene is TRBV6-5, the J gene TRBJ2-7; D possibly matches TRBD1 or TRBD2 (6 bases each). The CDR3 loop spans 14 amino acids. V lost 6 bases and J 6 bases, leaving 18 bases between the germline ends. The germline gives CDR1 MNHEY, CDR2 SVGAGI.

The chain is built from TRBV5-1 and TRBJ2-3; 8 positions agree with TRBD1. CDR1 SGHRS and CDR2 YFSETQ come from the germline V gene. Trimming removed 7 bases from V and 1 base from J; junction bases left unmatched: 11. This CDR3 comprises 16 residues. The CDR3 DNA is TGCGCCAGCTCCAATCCAGGGGGCGGTGGCACAGATACGCAGTATTTT. Its translation is CASSNPGGGGTDTQYF.

The genes are TRBV9 and TRBJ2-3, with 8 bases identical to TRBD2. Germline CDR1 SGDLS, CDR2 YYNGEE. Germline trimming cut 0 bases from V and 2 bases from J; bases unmatched to any gene: 8. The CDR3 runs 17 residues. The CDR3 DNA follows: TGTGCCAGCAGCGTAGATGGAGCGGGGGCCTTCACAGATACGCAGTATTTT. This gives the protein CASSVDGAGAFTDTQYF.

This clonotype was counted a few times. V and J are TRBV29-1 and TRBJ1-2, with TRBD1 as a possible D gene (6 bases). The CDR3 sequence is 15 residues long. The germline gives CDR1 SQVTM, CDR2 ANQGSEA. The V end was cut by 7 bases, the J end by 2 bases, with 20 bases between. The DNA for the CDR3 is TGCAGCGCCGAGAAAGAGACAGGTTCCAACTATGGCTACACCTTC. As protein: CSAEKETGSNYGYTF.

CDR3 DNA: TGTGCCAGCAGCTTGGACTATGGGGGGAATGGGTATGAGCAGTTCTTC. It is translated as CASSLDYGGNGYEQFF. The chain carries TRBV5-5 and TRBJ2-1; a possible D gene is TRBD2 (6 bases). The germline V and J ends were trimmed by 0 bases and 8 bases, with 18 bases remaining between them. Germline CDR1 is SGHKS and CDR2 is YYEKEE (reference sequence). This CDR3 has 16 residues.

The chain recombines TRBV4-1 with TRBJ1-6; 7 nucleotides align to TRBD1. Germline V CDR1 and CDR2: MGHRA, YSYEKL. There are 22 residues in the CDR3. Trimming removed 0 bases from V and 0 bases from J; junction bases left unmatched: 17. CDR3 nucleotide sequence: TGCGCCAGCAGCCAAGATAGGACGGGACAGCAAACGTTAAGCTCCTATAATTCACCCCTCCACTTT. It translates to CASSQDRTGQQTLSSYNSPLHF.

The chain is built from TRBV10-1 and TRBJ2-1; the match to TRBD1 covers 9 bases. The CDR3 has 16 residues. Germline loops: CDR1 WNHNN, CDR2 SYGVQD (reference sequence). With 2 bases clipped from V and 7 bases from J, the junction kept 9 bases outside the gene matches. In nucleotides, the CDR3 is TGCGCCAGCAGTGAGATCGGACAGGGGCAGCCGAATGAGCAGTTCTTC. This gives the protein CASSEIGQGQPNEQFF.

This sequence joins TRBV5-1 and TRBJ2-7; D gene ambiguous. The germline V gene has CDR1 SGHRS and CDR2 YFSETQ. The CDR3 sequence is 12 residues long. Deletions cut 3 bases from V and 2 bases from J, with 6 bases between. CDR3 amino acids: CASSSRTYEQYF. As DNA, the CDR3 is TGCGCCAGCAGCTCGAGGACCTACGAGCAGTACTTC. The full variable domain, in which reference TRBV5-1 and TRBJ2-7 provide the parts outside the CDR3, is KAGVTQTPRYLIKTRGQQVTLSCSPISGHRSVSWYQQTPGQGLQFLFEYFSETQRNKGNFPGRFSGRQFSNSRSEMNVSTLELGDSALYLCASSSRTYEQYFGPGTRLTVT.

This clonotype was recorded once. The rearrangement uses TRBV12-5 and TRBJ2-7; 9 bases agree with TRBD1. Judging by the DNA end, TRBJ2-5 fits better; the J call may be wrong. This CDR3 is 13 amino acids long. Germline V CDR1 and CDR2: LGHNT, FRNRAP. As DNA, the CDR3 is TGTGCTAGTGGTGTGGAGACAGGGGGGACCCAGTACTTC. It is translated as CASGVETGGTQYF.

This clonotype appeared a few times. This chain uses TRBV29-1 with TRBJ2-5, with a tentative D call TRBD1 (6 bases). V lost 3 bases to trimming and J lost 6 bases, with 14 bases between them. CDR3 length: 13 amino acids. Per germline, CDR1 SQVTM and CDR2 ANQGSEA. Here the CDR3 DNA reads TGCAGCGTTGACCAGACAGGCCAGAAGACCCAGTACTTC. Protein: CSVDQTGQKTQYF.

This clonotype was seen at least ten times. The rearrangement joins TRBV14 to TRBJ2-5; D gene uncertain. Germline lookup yields CDR1 SGHDN and CDR2 FVKESK. This CDR3 is 15 amino acids long. The V end was cut by 0 bases, the J end by 2 bases, with 10 bases between. The CDR3 DNA sequence: TGTGCCAGCAGCCAAGATCATAGCAGACAAGAGACCCAGTACTTC. Residues: CASSQDHSRQETQYF. Full variable domain (remainder filled in from reference TRBV14 and TRBJ2-5): EAGVTQFPSHSVIEKGQTVTLRCDPISGHDNLYWYRRVMGKEIKFLLHFVKESKQDESGMPNNRFLAERTGGTYSTLKVQPAELEDSGVYFCASSQDHSRQETQYFGPGTRLLVL.

The rearrangement links TRBV12-3 or TRBV12-4 to TRBJ2-5; 7 bases match TRBD2. The CDR3 covers 15 residues. The J segment lost 5 bases and the V segment lost 3 bases, leaving 9 bases of the junction unmatched. CDR3 sequence: CASSFGRGLGETQYF. CDR3 sequence (DNA): TGTGCCAGCAGTTTTGGGCGGGGGTTAGGGGAGACCCAGTACTTC.

This clonotype was picked up a small number of times. The J gene is TRBJ1-4, the V gene TRBV3-1; D remains ambiguous. The germline gives CDR1 LGHDT, CDR2 YNNKEL (reference sequence). This CDR3 has 13 residues. V lost 0 bases to trimming and J lost 8 bases, with 7 bases between them. DNA of the CDR3: TGTGCCAGCAGCCAAGAGGGCGGGGAAAAACTGTTTTTT. It translates to CASSQEGGEKLFF. Complete variable domain (other parts from reference TRBV3-1 and TRBJ1-4): DTAVSQTPKYLVTQMGNDKSIKCEQNLGHDTMYWYKQDSKKFLKIMFSYNNKELIINETVPNRFSPKSPDKAHLNLHINSLELGDSAVYFCASSQEGGEKLFFGSGTQLSVL.

The CDR3 spells CSARDIGAFF. The CDR3 nucleotides are TGCAGTGCTCGGGACATTGGGGCTTTCTTT. The V gene is TRBV20-1, the J gene TRBJ1-1; D may be TRBD1 (6 bases). The V end lost 5 bases, the J end lost 11 bases, and 12 bases lay between the germline ends. The CDR3 has 10 residues. Germline V CDR1 and CDR2: DFQATT, SNEGSKA (reference sequence).

This chain uses TRBV4-1 with TRBJ2-7; D perhaps matches TRBD1 (5 bases). The DNA end is a closer match to TRBJ2-5, so the J assignment may be wrong. Germline V CDR1 and CDR2: MGHRA, YSYEKL. The CDR3 totals 15 residues. CDR3 coding DNA: TGCGCCAGCAGCCAAGATGGCAGGGCAAGGGAGACCCAGTACTTC. Translating it yields CASSQDGRARETQYF.

The rearrangement joins TRBV5-1 to TRBJ2-5; 8 positions match TRBD1. J gave up 6 bases and V 5 bases, and 9 bases lay outside the gene matches. The CDR3 spans 14 residues. Germline CDR1 is SGHRS and CDR2 is YFSETQ. The DNA of the CDR3 is TGCGCCAGCAGACAGGGACAGGCAGTGCAGACCCAGTACTTC. Its translation is CASRQGQAVQTQYF.

This chain uses TRBV20-1 with TRBJ2-6, with a possible D match to TRBD2 (6 bases). With 3 bases removed from V and 4 bases from J, the gap between germline ends came to 16 bases. Germline V gene lookup returns CDR1 DFQATT and CDR2 SNEGSKA (reference sequence). The CDR3 has 16 amino acids. The CDR3 nucleotides are TGCAGTGCTAGGGCCCACGGACTAAGGGGGGCCAACGTCCTGACTTTC. It codes for CSARAHGLRGANVLTF.

The chain combines TRBV6-5 with TRBJ2-5, with 9 bases aligning to TRBD1. CDR3 size: 15 residues. V trimming: 6 bases; J trimming: 9 bases; junction bases outside the gene matches: 14. The germline CDR1 and CDR2 sequences are MNHEY and SVGAGI. DNA for the CDR3: TGTGCCAGCAGCCCCGGGACAGGGACAAGAGGGTCCCAGTACTTC. It encodes CASSPGTGTRGSQYF.